Reported below is one TCR beta chain. Its cognate antigen is unknown. Repertoires were generated with immunoSEQ multiplex PCR, while TCRdb's copy carries only in-frame clones and drops some. The data hold around 56,000 clones, with roughly 77% observed a single time. The data belong to a study of a mutant IDH1 vaccine in newly diagnosed glioma. About the study: Patients received vaccination from 4-6 weeks after radiotherapy alone, or with temozolomide cycles. Standard pretreatment was either radiotherapy, temozolomide, or, for most, radiochemotherapy with temozolomide.

The sample's time point: week 23, last vaccination. Vaccination comprised doses that each held 300 ug of mutant IDH1 20-mer peptide, plus topical imiquimod. Study results and caveats: Apparently, pseudoprogression bore no relation to changes among the top peripheral T cell clonotypes. Immune responses arising from the vaccine appeared in approximately 93% of patients.

The germline V gene encodes CDR1 MNHEY and CDR2 SVGAGI. The CDR3 contains 15 residues. Trimming cost V 0 bases and J 2 bases, with 8 bases left between them. The sequence derives from a woman aged 40 to 50 with glioma. Some clones in this sample may be carry-over from other donors' samples. The chain couples TRBV6-5 to TRBJ2-1, with a weak D call TRBD1 (5 bases). The sequences come from PBMCs, collected from a glioma patient whose treatment included an IDH1 peptide vaccine. The CDR3 spells CASSYSAGTYNEQFF. The CDR3 nucleotides read TGTGCCAGCAGTTACTCCGCAGGGACCTACAATGAGCAGTTCTTC.